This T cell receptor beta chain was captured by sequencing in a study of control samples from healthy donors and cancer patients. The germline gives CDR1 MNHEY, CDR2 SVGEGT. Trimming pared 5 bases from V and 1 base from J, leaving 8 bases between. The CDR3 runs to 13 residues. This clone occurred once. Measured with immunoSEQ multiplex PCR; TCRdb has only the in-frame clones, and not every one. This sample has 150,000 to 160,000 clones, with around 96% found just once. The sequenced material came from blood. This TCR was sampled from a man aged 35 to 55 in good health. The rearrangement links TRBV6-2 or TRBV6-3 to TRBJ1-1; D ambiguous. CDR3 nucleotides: TGTGCCAGCAGTCCCTCTGGGAACACTGAAGCTTTCTTT. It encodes CASSPSGNTEAFF.